These 2 T cell receptor beta chains were all obtained from the same sample, sequenced in a study of shared clonotypes between healthy human individuals. The data were produced by immunoSEQ multiplex PCR, yet TCRdb's version contains in-frame clones alone and is incomplete. The table includes 2 million to 2.5 million clones, about 90% detected once. The material sequenced was naive CD4+ T cells from PBMCs. Noted subset: CD45RA+ positively selected. The receptors here all came from a man between 18 and 29 years old in good health. Some clones in this sample may be carry-over from other donors' samples.

This clone is a singleton in its sample. V and J are TRBV18 and TRBJ2-5; 7 nucleotides line up with TRBD1. Germline CDR1 and CDR2: KGHSH and LQKENI. The CDR3 has 16 amino acids. V was clipped by 0 bases and J by 5 bases; unmatched bases: 9. The CDR3 spells CASSPPTGFVRETQYF. The CDR3 region has the DNA TGTGCCAGCTCACCACCGACAGGGTTCGTGAGGGAGACCCAGTACTTC.

This clone was counted once. The chain combines TRBV28 with TRBJ2-1; D is tentatively TRBD1 or TRBD2 (5 bases each). Germline CDR1 reads MDHEN; CDR2 reads SYDVKM. This CDR3 is 16 amino acids long. The V end was cut by 6 bases, the J end by 9 bases, with 24 bases between. CDR3 sequence (DNA): TGTGCCAGCAGCCCTTCCGGGACCCTTGGTGGAGGTGAGCAGTTCTTC. Residues: CASSPSGTLGGGEQFF.